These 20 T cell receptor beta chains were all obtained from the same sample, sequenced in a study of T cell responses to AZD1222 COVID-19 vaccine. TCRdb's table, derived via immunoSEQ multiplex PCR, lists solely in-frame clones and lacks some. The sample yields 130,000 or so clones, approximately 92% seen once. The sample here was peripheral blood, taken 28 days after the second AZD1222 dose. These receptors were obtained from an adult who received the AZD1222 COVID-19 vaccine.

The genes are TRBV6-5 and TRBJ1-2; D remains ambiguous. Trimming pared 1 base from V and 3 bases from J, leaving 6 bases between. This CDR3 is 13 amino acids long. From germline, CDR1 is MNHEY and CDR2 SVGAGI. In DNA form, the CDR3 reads TGTGCCAGCAGTTACTTTGGAGACTATGGCTACACCTTC. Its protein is CASSYFGDYGYTF.

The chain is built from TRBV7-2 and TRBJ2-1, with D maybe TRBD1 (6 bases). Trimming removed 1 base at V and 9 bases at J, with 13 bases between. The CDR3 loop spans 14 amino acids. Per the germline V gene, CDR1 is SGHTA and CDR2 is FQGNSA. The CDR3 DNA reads TGTGCCAGCAGCTTAGTCCACAGGGACGGTGAGCAGTTCTTC. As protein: CASSLVHRDGEQFF.

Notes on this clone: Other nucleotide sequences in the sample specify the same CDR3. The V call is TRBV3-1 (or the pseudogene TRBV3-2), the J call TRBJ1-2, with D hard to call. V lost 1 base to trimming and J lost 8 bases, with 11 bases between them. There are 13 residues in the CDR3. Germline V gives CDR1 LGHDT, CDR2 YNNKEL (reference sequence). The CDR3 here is CASSQGESGGYTF. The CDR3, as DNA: TGTGCCAGCAGCCAAGGGGAGTCCGGGGGCTACACCTTC.

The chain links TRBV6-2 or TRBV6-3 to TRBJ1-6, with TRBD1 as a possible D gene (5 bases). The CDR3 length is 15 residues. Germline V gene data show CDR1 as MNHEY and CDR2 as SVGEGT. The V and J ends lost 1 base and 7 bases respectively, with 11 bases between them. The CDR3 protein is CASSYWGSTNSPLHF. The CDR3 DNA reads TGTGCCAGCAGTTACTGGGGCAGTACCAATTCACCCCTCCACTTT.

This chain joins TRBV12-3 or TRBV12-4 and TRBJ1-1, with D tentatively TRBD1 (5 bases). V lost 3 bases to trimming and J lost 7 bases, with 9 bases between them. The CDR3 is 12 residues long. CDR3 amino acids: CASSFGGGEAFF. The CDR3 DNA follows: TGTGCCAGCAGTTTCGGGGGGGGTGAAGCTTTCTTT.

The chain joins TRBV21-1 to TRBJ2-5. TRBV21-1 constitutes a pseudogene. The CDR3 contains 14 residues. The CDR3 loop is CASSKVVRQETQYF. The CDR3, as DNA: TGTGCCAGCAGCAAAGTGGTCCGACAAGAGACCCAGTACTTC.

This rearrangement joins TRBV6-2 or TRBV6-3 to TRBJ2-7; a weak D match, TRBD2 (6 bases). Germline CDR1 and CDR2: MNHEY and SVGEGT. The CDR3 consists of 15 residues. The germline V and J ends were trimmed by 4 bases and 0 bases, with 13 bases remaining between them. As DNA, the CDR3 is TGTGCCAGCAGTTTCGGGCAGGACTACTCCTACGAGCAGTACGTC. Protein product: CASSFGQDYSYEQYV.

DNA for the CDR3: TGTGCCAGCAAAGGCGGGACAGTAGGTACTGAAGCTTTCTTT. Amino acid sequence: CASKGGTVGTEAFF. V usage is TRBV6-5 and J usage is TRBJ1-1; 7 bases align to TRBD1. CDR3 length: 14 amino acids. Germline CDR1 is MNHEY and CDR2 is SVGAGI. J lost 5 bases, V lost 7 bases, and 10 bases had no gene match.

The CDR3 sequence: CASSAYETGDGYTF. The CDR3, as DNA: TGTGCCAGCAGTGCATACGAGACAGGGGATGGCTACACCTTC. The genes are TRBV2 and TRBJ1-2; TRBD1 aligns across 8 bases. This CDR3 comprises 14 residues. Germline V CDR1 and CDR2: SNHLY, FYNNEI. With 4 bases clipped from V and 6 bases from J, the junction kept 7 bases outside the gene matches. The full variable domain, completed using reference TRBV2 and TRBJ1-2, is EPEVTQTPSHQVTQMGQEVILRCVPISNHLYFYWYRQILGQKVEFLVSFYNNEISEKSEIFDDQFSVERPDGSNFTLKIRSTKLEDSAMYFCASSAYETGDGYTFGSGTRLTVV.

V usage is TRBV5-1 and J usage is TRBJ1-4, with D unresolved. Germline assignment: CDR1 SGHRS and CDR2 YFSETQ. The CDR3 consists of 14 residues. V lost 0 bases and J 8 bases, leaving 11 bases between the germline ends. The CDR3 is CASSLDAGNEKLFF. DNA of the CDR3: TGCGCCAGCAGCTTGGATGCGGGGAACGAAAAACTGTTTTTT.

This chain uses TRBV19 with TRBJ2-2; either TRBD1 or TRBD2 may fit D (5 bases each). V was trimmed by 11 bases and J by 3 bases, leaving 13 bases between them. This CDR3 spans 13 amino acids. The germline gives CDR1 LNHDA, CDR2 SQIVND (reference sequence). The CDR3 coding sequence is TGTGCCGCCCGGGACCCGCACACCGGGGAGCTGTTTTTT. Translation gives CAARDPHTGELFF.

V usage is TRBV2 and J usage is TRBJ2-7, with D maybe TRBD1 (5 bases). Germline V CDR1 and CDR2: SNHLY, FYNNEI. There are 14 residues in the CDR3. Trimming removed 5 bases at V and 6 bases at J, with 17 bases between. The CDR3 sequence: CASSQGITLSEQYF. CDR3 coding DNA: TGTGCCAGCAGTCAGGGCATAACTCTTTCCGAGCAGTACTTC.

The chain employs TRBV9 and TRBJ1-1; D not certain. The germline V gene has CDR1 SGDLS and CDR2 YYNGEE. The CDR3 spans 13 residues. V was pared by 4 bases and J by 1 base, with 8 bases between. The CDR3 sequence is CASSPRRNTEAFF. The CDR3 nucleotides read TGTGCCAGCAGCCCCCGACGGAACACTGAAGCTTTCTTT.

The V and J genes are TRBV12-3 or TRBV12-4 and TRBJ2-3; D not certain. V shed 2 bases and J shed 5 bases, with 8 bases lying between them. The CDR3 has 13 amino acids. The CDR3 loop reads CASSLLVGDTQYF. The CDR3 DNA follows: TGTGCCAGCAGTTTACTAGTTGGAGATACGCAGTATTTT.

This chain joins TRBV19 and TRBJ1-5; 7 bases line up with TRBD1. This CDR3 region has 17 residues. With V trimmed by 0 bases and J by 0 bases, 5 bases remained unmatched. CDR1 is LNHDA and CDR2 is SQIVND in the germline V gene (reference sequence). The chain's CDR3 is CASSIEGGTDSNQPQHF. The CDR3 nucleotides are TGTGCCAGTAGTATAGAGGGCGGGACAGATAGCAATCAGCCCCAGCATTTT.

The CDR3 region is CASTPNTDTQYF. The CDR3 DNA sequence: TGTGCCAGCACCCCCAACACAGATACGCAGTATTTT. The chain carries TRBV28 and TRBJ2-3; D is unresolved. V lost 7 bases to trimming and J lost 2 bases, with 7 bases between them. Looked up from germline, CDR1 is MDHEN and CDR2 is SYDVKM. CDR3 length: 12 amino acids.

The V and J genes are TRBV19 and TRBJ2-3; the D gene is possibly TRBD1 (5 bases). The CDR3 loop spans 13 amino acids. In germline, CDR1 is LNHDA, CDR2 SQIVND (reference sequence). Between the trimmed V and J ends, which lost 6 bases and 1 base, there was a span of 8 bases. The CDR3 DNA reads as TGTGCCAGTAGGGAACAGGGCACAGATACGCAGTATTTT. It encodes CASREQGTDTQYF.

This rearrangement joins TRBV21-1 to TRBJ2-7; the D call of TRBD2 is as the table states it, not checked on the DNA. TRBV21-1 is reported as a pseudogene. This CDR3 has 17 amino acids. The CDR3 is CASSKKGGAGVKGEQYF. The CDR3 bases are TGTGCCAGCAGCAAAAAAGGGGGGGCAGGGGTGAAGGGCGAGCAGTACTTC.

Written as DNA, the CDR3 is TGTGCCAGCAGTGAAGAAGGGGCGGGGGTCAATGAGCAGTTCTTC. The encoded protein is CASSEEGAGVNEQFF. The gene calls are TRBV2 and TRBJ2-1; 7 nucleotides align to TRBD2. Germline V lookup: CDR1 SNHLY, CDR2 FYNNEI. V trimming: 1 base; J trimming: 6 bases; junction bases outside the gene matches: 6. CDR3 length: 15 residues.

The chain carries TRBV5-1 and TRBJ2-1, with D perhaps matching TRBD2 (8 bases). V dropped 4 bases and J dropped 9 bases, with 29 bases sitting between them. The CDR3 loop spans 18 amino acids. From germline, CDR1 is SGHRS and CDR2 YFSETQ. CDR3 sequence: CASSTDRVTAGEGFEQFF. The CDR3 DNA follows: TGCGCCAGCAGCACAGACAGGGTAACAGCGGGAGAAGGGTTTGAGCAGTTCTTC.